The 30 T cell receptor beta chains below were found in one sample sequenced in a study of T-cell reconstitution after alpha-beta-depleted transplantation in children. The TCRbeta library was prepared with unique molecular identifiers. TCRdb re-called the PCR reads with MiXCR, one entry per CDR3 protein. The sample gives about 610,000 distinct CDR3 sequences, roughly a tenth of which show up once; around 4% is in the top ten. Sequenced material: PBMCs from the stem cell graft donor, taken from the stem cell graft. The receptor set was obtained from a human donor who donated a stem cell graft to a child with acute myeloid leukemia.

The genes are TRBV20-1 and TRBJ2-1; 10 nucleotides align to TRBD2. The ends lost 3 bases at V and 8 bases at J; junction bases unmatched: 7. The CDR3 runs 14 residues. Germline V gene data show CDR1 as DFQATT and CDR2 as SNEGSKA (reference sequence). The CDR3 reads CSASQLAGADEQFF. The CDR3 DNA reads TGCAGTGCTAGTCAGCTAGCGGGAGCGGATGAGCAGTTCTTC.

This chain links TRBV20-1 with TRBJ1-1, with D possibly TRBD1 on 5 matching bases. The V gene lost 0 bases and the J gene lost 5 bases, with 19 bases spanning the gap. The length of the CDR3 is 16 residues. CDR1 DFQATT and CDR2 SNEGSKA come from the germline V gene (reference sequence). The CDR3 loop is CSARELGTVGGTEAFF. CDR3 bases: TGCAGTGCTAGAGAGCTTGGGACGGTGGGGGGTACTGAAGCTTTCTTT.

This clonotype was detected many times. This sequence joins TRBV5-1 and TRBJ2-3; D unresolved. Germline V gene sequence: CDR1 SGHRS, CDR2 YFSETQ. The CDR3 loop spans 11 amino acids. The ends were cut back, 0 bases at V and 11 bases at J, with 7 bases in the middle. As DNA, the CDR3 is TGCGCCAGCAGCTTGGAATGGATGCAGTATTTT. This encodes CASSLEWMQYF.

This CDR3 is CSAREVLAVAKNIQYF. The DNA of the CDR3 is TGCAGTGCTAGAGAGGTACTAGCTGTGGCCAAAAACATTCAGTACTTC. This chain links TRBV20-1 with TRBJ2-4, with D perhaps matching TRBD2 (6 bases). Germline-derived CDR1 and CDR2 are DFQATT and SNEGSKA (reference sequence). Trimming pared 0 bases from V and 1 base from J, leaving 13 bases between. This CDR3 contains 16 residues.

The chain recombines TRBV30 with TRBJ2-2; perhaps TRBD1 as D (5 bases). Trimming shortened V by 0 bases and J by 8 bases, and 10 bases separated the two germline ends. CDR1 GTSNPN and CDR2 SVGIG come from the germline V gene (reference sequence). The length of the CDR3 is 13 residues. The CDR3 sequence: CAWSVGAAGELFF. The CDR3 bases are TGTGCCTGGAGTGTAGGGGCGGCGGGGGAGCTGTTTTTT.

This clonotype was seen a few times. This chain uses TRBV7-9 with TRBJ2-1, with TRBD2 identical over 12 bases. Trimming removed 5 bases from V and 7 bases from J; junction bases left unmatched: 6. This CDR3 has 15 amino acids. The V gene's germline CDR1 is SEHNR and CDR2 FQNEAQ (reference sequence). CDR3 DNA sequence: TGTGCCAGCAGCCCTAGGACTAGCGGGAAGAATGAGCAGTTCTTC. Protein: CASSPRTSGKNEQFF.

In this sample, this clonotype turned up a few times. The chain uses TRBV28 and TRBJ2-4; D ambiguous. V lost 6 bases, J lost 0 bases, and 12 bases lay in between. CDR1 and CDR2 (germline): MDHEN, SYDVKM. This CDR3 has 15 residues. CDR3 nucleotides: TGTGCCAGCAGCGGCAGGCTCCTAGCCAAAAACATTCAGTACTTC. This translates into CASSGRLLAKNIQYF. Supplemented by reference TRBV28 and TRBJ2-4, the full variable domain reads DVKVTQSSRYLVKRTGEKVFLECVQDMDHENMFWYRQDPGLGLRLIYFSYDVKMKEKGDIPEGYSVSREKKERFSLILESASTNQTSMYLCASSGRLLAKNIQYFGAGTRLSVL.

This clonotype was observed a handful of times. A read error may produce the germline difference seen at one junction end. This chain connects TRBV6-2 or TRBV6-3 to TRBJ2-2; D is ambiguous. Germline CDR1 MNHEY, CDR2 SVGEGT. The CDR3 is made up of 16 amino acids. The CDR3 sequence is CASSYFNDPKTGELFF. DNA for the CDR3: TGTGCCAGCAGTTACTTCAATGACCCGAAAACCGGGGAGCTGTTTTTT.

This clonotype was seen more than once but under ten times. The chain recombines TRBV29-1 with TRBJ1-2, with 7 bases that match TRBD1. V dropped 4 bases and J dropped 5; count of bases not matched to a gene: 16. The CDR3 is 16 amino acids. Germline-derived CDR1 and CDR2 are SQVTM and ANQGSEA. The DNA for the CDR3 is TGCAGCGTTGCACCTAAGGGGGCTCAGTCGGGGTATGGCTACACCTTC. Residues: CSVAPKGAQSGYGYTF.

This chain joins TRBV12-5 and TRBJ2-3, with 8 positions matching TRBD2. From germline, CDR1 is LGHNT and CDR2 FRNRAP. CDR3 length: 14 residues. Trimming at V came to 5 bases and at J to 5 bases, leaving 6 bases not matched to a gene. The CDR3 loop reads CASGPGLGGDTQYF. CDR3 in DNA: TGTGCTAGTGGTCCGGGACTAGGCGGAGATACGCAGTATTTT.

This clonotype was seen at least ten times. The J gene is TRBJ2-1, the V gene TRBV29-1, with 9 bases that match TRBD1. Germline CDR1 and CDR2: SQVTM and ANQGSEA. The CDR3 spans 15 residues. J was trimmed by 3 bases and V by 6 bases; bases with no gene match: 9. The CDR3 coding sequence is TGCAGCGTAGATAATCCGGGACAGGGCTACAATGAGCAGTTCTTC. Its translation: CSVDNPGQGYNEQFF.

The gene calls are TRBV20-1 and TRBJ2-7; 10 nucleotides align to TRBD2. CDR1 is DFQATT and CDR2 is SNEGSKA in the germline V gene (reference sequence). This CDR3 is built from 16 residues. Trimming took 3 bases from V and 0 from J; bases not matched to a gene: 8. The DNA for the CDR3 is TGCAGTGCTAGTGACAGAGCGGGAGGGAGCTCCTACGAGCAGTACTTC. It yields the protein CSASDRAGGSSYEQYF.

The V call is TRBV12-3 or TRBV12-4, the J call TRBJ1-1; 8 bases map to TRBD1. V trimming: 5 bases; J trimming: 10 bases; junction bases outside the gene matches: 9. The CDR3 is made up of 13 amino acids. CDR3 residues: CASSRTGSLGAFF. The CDR3 bases are TGTGCCAGCAGTAGGACAGGGTCCCTTGGAGCTTTCTTT.

This clonotype appeared a few times. The V and J genes are TRBV6-2 or TRBV6-3 and TRBJ2-7; possibly TRBD1 for D (5 bases). The V gene's germline CDR1 is MNHEY and CDR2 SVGEGT. The V and J ends lost 2 bases and 3 bases respectively, with 20 bases between them. The CDR3 consists of 17 residues. The CDR3 reads CASSYQRQTRGNYEQYF. The CDR3 DNA sequence: TGTGCCAGCAGTTACCAGAGGCAGACAAGGGGAAACTACGAGCAGTACTTC.

This clonotype turned up a few times. The gene calls are TRBV7-3 and TRBJ2-7, with 10 nucleotides matching TRBD2. V was clipped by 3 bases and J by 6 bases; unmatched bases: 2. This CDR3 comprises 13 residues. Germline assignment: CDR1 SGHTA and CDR2 FQGTGA. CDR3 loop: CASSFSGRSEQYF. CDR3 DNA sequence: TGTGCCAGCAGCTTTAGCGGGAGGTCCGAGCAGTACTTC.

The chain links TRBV27 to TRBJ2-5; a weak D match, TRBD1 (5 bases). Trimming took off 2 bases at V and 1 base at J, with 11 bases between the two ends. Germline V CDR1 and CDR2: MNHEY, SMNVEV (reference sequence). This CDR3 region has 15 residues. The CDR3 DNA sequence: TGTGCCAGCAGTTTAAGTGGGGCAGGCCAAGAGACCCAGTACTTC. Its protein is CASSLSGAGQETQYF.

This clonotype was picked up many times. This chain joins TRBV12-3 or TRBV12-4 and TRBJ1-5, with 8 bases aligning to TRBD1. J was trimmed by 2 bases and V by 5 bases; bases with no gene match: 5. The CDR3 totals 15 residues. The CDR3 is CASSPGQVRNQPQHF. CDR3 nucleotide sequence: TGTGCCAGCAGTCCGGGACAGGTTCGCAATCAGCCCCAGCATTTT.

This chain uses TRBV20-1 with TRBJ1-1; D call uncertain. This CDR3 has 12 residues. V shed 6 bases and J shed 5 bases, with 13 bases lying between them. The germline V gene encodes CDR1 DFQATT and CDR2 SNEGSKA (reference sequence). The CDR3: CSACFMRTEAFF. The CDR3 nucleotides are TGCAGTGCGTGCTTCATGAGGACTGAAGCTTTCTTT.

This clonotype was observed a few times. CDR3 amino acids: CAWSPGPRMQFF. CDR3 DNA sequence: TGTGCCTGGAGTCCGGGACCAAGGATGCAGTTCTTC. The gene calls are TRBV30 and TRBJ2-1; D tentatively reads TRBD1 or TRBD2 (5 bases each). Germline-derived CDR1 and CDR2 are GTSNPN and SVGIG (reference sequence). V dropped 2 bases and J dropped 12 bases, with 14 bases sitting between them. The CDR3 totals 12 residues.

The chain couples TRBV7-6 to TRBJ2-2, with 8 bases lining up with TRBD2. The CDR3 consists of 16 residues. After removal of 5 bases from V and 4 bases from J, the junction contained 9 bases not matched to a gene. The germline gives CDR1 SGHVS, CDR2 FNYEAQ. The chain's CDR3 is CASSPQTSGTTGELFF. The CDR3 DNA reads TGTGCCAGCAGCCCGCAAACTAGCGGAACCACCGGGGAGCTGTTTTTT.

This clonotype was counted many times. The V call is TRBV7-6, the J call TRBJ2-1, with TRBD2 matching over 12 bases. The CDR3 is made up of 18 amino acids. Germline trimming cut 4 bases from V and 8 bases from J; bases unmatched to any gene: 15. The germline CDR1 and CDR2 sequences are SGHVS and FNYEAQ. The CDR3 here is CASSSTLLAGGPNDEQFF. The CDR3 DNA sequence: TGTGCCAGCAGCTCGACCCTTCTAGCGGGAGGGCCCAACGATGAGCAGTTCTTC.

This clonotype occurred a few times. This sequence joins TRBV5-5 and TRBJ2-3, with D unclear. Between the trimmed V and J ends, which lost 0 bases and 6 bases, there was a span of 11 bases. Germline assignment: CDR1 SGHKS and CDR2 YYEKEE (reference sequence). The CDR3 sequence is 14 residues long. The CDR3 DNA reads as TGTGCCAGCAGCTTGGTAGGCTCTAGGGATACGCAGTATTTT. Its translation: CASSLVGSRDTQYF.

This clonotype was observed a handful of times. The chain combines TRBV18 with TRBJ2-7; 8 positions match TRBD1. CDR1 and CDR2 from the germline V gene are KGHSH and LQKENI. There are 15 residues in the CDR3. V shed 8 bases and J 2 bases; nucleotides not matched to a gene: 11. CDR3 sequence (DNA): TGTGCCAGCCCCCCCCTCCTACAGGGGGCCTACGAGCAGTACTTC. Protein: CASPPLLQGAYEQYF.

This clonotype was counted between two and nine times. This chain links TRBV12-3 or TRBV12-4 with TRBJ2-5; D gene unclear. The V gene lost 3 bases and the J gene lost 3 bases, with 5 bases spanning the gap. The CDR3 length is 12 residues. The DNA of the CDR3 is TGTGCCAGCAGTTTTCAAAAAGAGACCCAGTACTTC. Its translation: CASSFQKETQYF.

This clonotype was detected a few times. V is TRBV6-2 or TRBV6-3 and J is TRBJ2-5; the D is unclear. Germline loops: CDR1 MNHEY, CDR2 SVGEGT. The CDR3 is made up of 15 amino acids. Trimming stripped 0 bases from V and 4 bases from J, with 12 bases between. The CDR3 DNA follows: TGTGCCAGCAGTTACTCAATACCTGTTGGAGAGACCCAGTACTTC. This encodes CASSYSIPVGETQYF.

V usage is TRBV3-1 and J usage is TRBJ2-3; 7 bases map to TRBD2. The germline V gene encodes CDR1 LGHDT and CDR2 YNNKEL (reference sequence). Trimming cost V 0 bases and J 3 bases; bases outside gene matches: 6. The CDR3 loop spans 16 amino acids. CDR3 bases: TGTGCCAGCAGCCAAGAACGCGGGAGTGGGACAGATACGCAGTATTTT. It specifies CASSQERGSGTDTQYF.

This clonotype was observed many times. The rearrangement joins TRBV12-3 or TRBV12-4 to TRBJ2-1; D is possibly TRBD1 (6 bases). This CDR3 comprises 12 residues. V was clipped by 6 bases and J by 8 bases, with 11 bases between them. In DNA form, the CDR3 reads TGTGCCAGCAGCGCCCAGGGGTATGAGCAGTTCTTC. It yields the protein CASSAQGYEQFF.

This clonotype was counted at least ten times. The gene calls are TRBV12-3 or TRBV12-4 and TRBJ2-6; D not resolved. V lost 6 bases to trimming and J lost 2 bases, with 14 bases between them. CDR3 length equals 16 residues. CDR3 nucleotide sequence: TGTGCCAGCAGCCCTCCTAGGGTAACTGGGGCCAACGTCCTGACTTTC. This gives the protein CASSPPRVTGANVLTF.

This clonotype was detected ten times or more. This rearrangement joins TRBV19 to TRBJ2-7; D is perhaps TRBD2 (6 bases). This CDR3 is 13 amino acids long. Trimming removed 5 bases at V and 7 bases at J, with 15 bases between. Germline V gives CDR1 LNHDA, CDR2 SQIVND (reference sequence). The CDR3 sequence is CASSPRPAGEQYF. In DNA form, the CDR3 reads TGTGCCAGTAGTCCCCGGCCCGCGGGGGAGCAGTACTTC.

The V call is TRBV20-1, the J call TRBJ1-4; tentative D call: TRBD1 (5 bases). The CDR3 sequence is 15 residues long. Germline assignment: CDR1 DFQATT and CDR2 SNEGSKA (reference sequence). The V end lost 5 bases, the J end lost 3 bases, and 16 bases lay between the germline ends. CDR3: CSAAESGRANEKLFF. The CDR3 DNA is TGCAGTGCTGCCGAATCAGGGAGAGCTAATGAAAAACTGTTTTTT.